These 29 T cell receptor beta chains originate from one sample sequenced in a study of T cell responses to AZD1222 COVID-19 vaccine. The protocol was immunoSEQ multiplex PCR, while the TCRdb copy is restricted to in-frame clones and leaves out a portion. The profile covers 150,000 to 200,000 clones, with 90% appearing a single time and 5% to 7% taken by the ten largest. This material consisted of peripheral blood, taken on day 0 of AZD1222 vaccination. These receptors came from an adult in good health.

This rearrangement joins TRBV2 to TRBJ2-2, with 7 bases aligning to TRBD2. Germline lookup yields CDR1 SNHLY and CDR2 FYNNEI. Germline trimming cut 7 bases from V and 6 bases from J; bases unmatched to any gene: 5. This CDR3 has 13 amino acids. CDR3 DNA: TGTGCCAGCATCCGACTAGCTTCCGGGGAGCTGTTTTTT. Translating gives CASIRLASGELFF.

This clone appeared a single time. The rearrangement joins TRBV5-1 to TRBJ2-3; 9 bases map to TRBD2. CDR1 and CDR2 (germline): SGHRS, YFSETQ. The junction had 6 bases not matched to a gene; V was cut back by 0 bases and J by 4 bases. The CDR3 spans 16 residues. The CDR3 coding sequence is TGCGCCAGCAGCTTGGTATTAGCGGGGGACCCAGATACGCAGTATTTT. As protein: CASSLVLAGDPDTQYF.

This rearrangement joins TRBV6-4 to TRBJ1-6; D might be TRBD1 (6 bases). Germline CDR1 reads MRHNA; CDR2 reads SNTAGT. The CDR3 consists of 15 residues. The V end was cut by 0 bases, the J end by 6 bases, with 9 bases between. The CDR3 DNA sequence: TGTGCCAGCAGTGACTCACAGGGTTTTAATTCACCCCTCCACTTT. Its protein is CASSDSQGFNSPLHF.

The rearrangement links TRBV7-9 to TRBJ1-1; D uncertain. This CDR3 is built from 13 residues. CDR1 and CDR2 (germline): SEHNR, FQNEAQ (reference sequence). V was pared by 1 base and J by 3 bases, with 6 bases between. The CDR3 DNA sequence: TGTGCCAGCAGCTTAGAGGGTCACACTGAAGCTTTCTTT. Its protein product is CASSLEGHTEAFF.

V and J are TRBV10-2 and TRBJ2-1; D unclear. This CDR3 is 15 amino acids long. Germline values: CDR1 WSHSY, CDR2 SAAADI. Between the trimmed V and J ends, which lost 6 bases and 5 bases, there was a span of 17 bases. CDR3: CASRGSEYYNNEQFF. Here the CDR3 DNA reads TGCGCCAGCAGGGGTTCGGAGTACTATAACAATGAGCAGTTCTTC.

The chain has TRBV18 and TRBJ2-5; 9 bases map to TRBD2. This CDR3 has 17 residues. The trim removed 0 bases at V and 0 bases at J, leaving 5 bases unmatched. Germline CDR1 reads KGHSH; CDR2 reads LQKENI. The DNA of the CDR3 is TGTGCCAGCTCACCACCAGCGGGGGGCAACGACCAAGAGACCCAGTACTTC. Protein product: CASSPPAGGNDQETQYF.

The chain links TRBV30 to TRBJ1-5; no clear D. Germline V gene sequence: CDR1 GTSNPN, CDR2 SVGIG (reference sequence). This CDR3 is 13 amino acids long. The V and J ends lost 1 base and 6 bases respectively, with 10 bases between them. Here the CDR3 reads CAWSEGKGQPQHF. CDR3 bases: TGTGCCTGGAGTGAGGGAAAGGGTCAGCCCCAGCATTTT.

Comments on this clone: This CDR3 is also generated by other DNA sequences in the sample. V gene TRBV12-3 or TRBV12-4 combines with J gene TRBJ2-5; D uncertain. The CDR3 runs 12 residues. Trimming left V 5 bases short and J 5 bases short, with 9 bases between. The CDR3 DNA follows: TGTGCCAGCAGTGTCTTCGGGGAGACCCAGTACTTC. Encoded protein: CASSVFGETQYF.

The chain couples TRBV7-2 to TRBJ2-2, with D uncertain. The CDR3 is 14 amino acids. Trimming stripped 3 bases from V and 1 base from J, with 6 bases between. The germline CDR1 and CDR2 sequences are SGHTA and FQGNSA. CDR3 coding DNA: TGTGCCAGCAGCTTCTTCAGGAACACCGGGGAGCTGTTTTTT. Residues: CASSFFRNTGELFF.

The V gene is TRBV7-2, the J gene TRBJ1-4; D remains unclear. Trimming shortened V by 2 bases and J by 2 bases, and 6 bases separated the two germline ends. In germline, CDR1 is SGHTA, CDR2 FQGNSA. The CDR3 covers 14 residues. The CDR3 region has the DNA TGTGCCAGCAGCTTAAGTCAGACTAATGAAAAACTGTTTTTT. Translated: CASSLSQTNEKLFF.

The rearrangement links TRBV15 to TRBJ2-1; D not resolved. V was cut by 0 bases and J by 6 bases, with 6 bases left in between. This CDR3 spans 13 amino acids. The germline gives CDR1 LNHNV, CDR2 YYDKDF (reference sequence). CDR3 protein: CATSRDQVNEQFF. Here the CDR3 DNA reads TGTGCCACCAGCAGAGATCAGGTCAATGAGCAGTTCTTC. The whole variable domain, remainder taken from reference TRBV15 and TRBJ2-1, is DAMVIQNPRYQVTQFGKPVTLSCSQTLNHNVMYWYQQKSSQAPKLLFHYYDKDFNNEADTPDNFQSRRPNTSFCFLDIRSPGLGDTAMYLCATSRDQVNEQFFGPGTRLTVL.

This chain links TRBV11-2 with TRBJ2-7; tentatively, D is TRBD2 (7 bases). With 5 bases removed from V and 4 bases from J, the gap between germline ends came to 27 bases. Germline CDR1 and CDR2: SGHAT and FQNNGV. This CDR3 contains 18 residues. The CDR3 nucleotides are TGTGCCAGCAGCGGGACGGGGAGGGGGGCGGGAGAGAGGTACGAGCAGTACTTC. It specifies CASSGTGRGAGERYEQYF.

The rearrangement links TRBV13 to TRBJ2-2; TRBD2 matches 7 bases. The germline gives CDR1 PRHDT, CDR2 FYEKMQ (reference sequence). This CDR3 comprises 16 residues. After removal of 5 bases from V and 2 bases from J, the junction contained 8 bases not matched to a gene. CDR3 in DNA: TGTGCCAGCAGCCCGGCTAGCGGCTATAACACCGGGGAGCTGTTTTTT. It encodes CASSPASGYNTGELFF.

The chain has TRBV2 and TRBJ1-2, with D possibly TRBD1 on 5 matching bases. The CDR3 runs 13 residues. Germline V gene lookup returns CDR1 SNHLY and CDR2 FYNNEI. V gave up 6 bases and J gave up 6 bases, with 14 bases separating them. The CDR3, as DNA: TGTGCCAGCAGCGTCACAGGAGTTAATGGCTACACCTTC. The encoded protein is CASSVTGVNGYTF. Together with reference TRBV2 and TRBJ1-2, the CDR3 gives the full variable domain: EPEVTQTPSHQVTQMGQEVILRCVPISNHLYFYWYRQILGQKVEFLVSFYNNEISEKSEIFDDQFSVERPDGSNFTLKIRSTKLEDSAMYFCASSVTGVNGYTFGSGTRLTVV.

The V and J genes are TRBV15 and TRBJ1-4; a possible D gene is TRBD1 (5 bases). This CDR3 region has 16 residues. Trimming left V 1 base short and J 6 bases short, with 15 bases between. Germline V gene lookup returns CDR1 LNHNV and CDR2 YYDKDF (reference sequence). The CDR3 region is CATSRARGPADEKLFF. The DNA of the CDR3 is TGTGCCACCAGCAGAGCTCGGGGACCGGCGGATGAAAAACTGTTTTTT.

This chain links TRBV5-4 with TRBJ2-7; possible D gene TRBD2, 6 bases. V was trimmed by 4 bases and J by 4 bases, leaving 18 bases between them. The V gene's germline CDR1 is SGHNT and CDR2 YYREEE (reference sequence). The CDR3 length is 15 residues. The CDR3 DNA reads TGTGCCAGCAGCGCGGGACTCCCGCCTTCTTACGAGCAGTACTTC. It encodes CASSAGLPPSYEQYF. The complete variable domain, with remaining parts taken from reference TRBV5-4 and TRBJ2-7, reads ETGVTQSPTHLIKTRGQQVTLRCSSQSGHNTVSWYQQALGQGPQFIFQYYREEENGRGNFPPRFSGLQFPNYSSELNVNALELDDSALYLCASSAGLPPSYEQYFGPGTRLTVT.

CDR3 DNA: TGTGCCAGCTCACCCGCGGGGGGCTTTGCAGATACGCAGTATTTT. It specifies CASSPAGGFADTQYF. The V gene is TRBV18, the J gene TRBJ2-3, with 8 bases that match TRBD2. Trimming cost V 3 bases and J 4 bases; bases outside gene matches: 6. Germline CDR1 reads KGHSH; CDR2 reads LQKENI. CDR3 length: 15 residues.

This clone was detected a few times. A read error may produce the germline difference seen at one junction end. The chain uses TRBV10-3 and TRBJ1-2, with D possibly TRBD1 on 6 matching bases. This CDR3 has 16 amino acids. Germline V gives CDR1 ENHRY, CDR2 SYGVKD. The CDR3 sequence: CAITEQGGKANYGYTF. DNA for the CDR3: TGTGCCATCACTGAGCAAGGGGGGAAGGCTAACTATGGCTACACCTTC.

The rearrangement joins TRBV4-3 to TRBJ1-4, with a possible D match to TRBD1 (5 bases). The CDR3 has 16 residues. The V gene lost 6 bases and the J gene lost 0 bases, with 14 bases spanning the gap. The germline CDR1 and CDR2 sequences are LGHNA and YSLEER. The CDR3 reads CASSPGRVPTNEKLFF. Here the CDR3 DNA reads TGCGCCAGCAGTCCGGGCAGGGTCCCAACTAATGAAAAACTGTTTTTT.

In this sample, this clone turned up once. The chain carries TRBV3-1 (or the pseudogene TRBV3-2) and TRBJ2-7; D may be TRBD1 (5 bases). CDR3 length: 14 amino acids. The V end lost 4 bases, the J end lost 5 bases, and 15 bases lay between the germline ends. Germline loops: CDR1 LGHDT, CDR2 YNNKEL (reference sequence). The CDR3 nucleotides are TGTGCCAGCAGCCCGTCCAAGTCAGGGCACGAGCAGTACTTC. Translation gives CASSPSKSGHEQYF.

This clone was seen just once. CDR3 in amino acids: CASSVEGVSFTDTQYF. CDR3 DNA sequence: TGTGCCAGCAGCGTAGAAGGTGTGTCTTTCACAGATACGCAGTATTTT. The chain recombines TRBV9 with TRBJ2-3, with unresolved D. Germline values: CDR1 SGDLS, CDR2 YYNGEE. This CDR3 has 16 residues. Trimming left V 0 bases short and J 2 bases short, with 13 bases between. Supplemented by reference TRBV9 and TRBJ2-3, the full variable domain reads DSGVTQTPKHLITATGQRVTLRCSPRSGDLSVYWYQQSLDQGLQFLIQYYNGEERAKGNILERFSAQQFPDLHSELNLSSLELGDSALYFCASSVEGVSFTDTQYFGPGTRLTVL.

The chain has TRBV28 and TRBJ1-6; 9 positions match TRBD1. CDR1 and CDR2 (germline): MDHEN, SYDVKM. V shed 1 base and J 2 bases; nucleotides not matched to a gene: 15. The CDR3 loop spans 21 amino acids. The DNA of the CDR3 is TGTGCCAGCAGTTTATCTCCCCTCACACAGGGGGCCACGGCCTATAATTCACCCCTCCACTTT. Residues: CASSLSPLTQGATAYNSPLHF.

The chain has TRBV20-1 and TRBJ1-6; unclear D gene. V shed 2 bases and J shed 18 bases, with 14 bases lying between them. CDR1 is DFQATT and CDR2 is SNEGSKA in the germline V gene (reference sequence). The length of the CDR3 is 11 residues. CDR3 nucleotide sequence: TGCAGTGCTAGACGGACCGGACCGGGCCACTTT. Its protein product is CSARRTGPGHF.

The chain uses TRBV10-1 and TRBJ2-1; TRBD1 agrees at 8 bases. Losses at the gene ends were 5 bases for V and 10 bases for J; bases not matched to a gene: 10. The CDR3 covers 14 residues. The V gene's germline CDR1 is WNHNN and CDR2 SYGVQD (reference sequence). The CDR3 spells CASSIGQGIGEQFF. DNA of the CDR3: TGCGCCAGCAGTATCGGACAGGGTATAGGGGAGCAGTTCTTC.

V gene TRBV6-5 combines with J gene TRBJ1-2, with 10 positions matching TRBD1. V was pared by 9 bases and J by 7 bases, with 8 bases of the junction left unmatched. CDR1 MNHEY and CDR2 SVGAGI come from the germline V gene. The CDR3 spans 13 residues. The CDR3 sequence is CASKGQGLGGYTF. CDR3 nucleotides: TGTGCCAGTAAGGGACAGGGGTTGGGTGGCTACACCTTC.

The chain is built from TRBV27 and TRBJ1-2, with 7 bases lining up with TRBD1. This CDR3 contains 15 residues. Germline CDR1 is MNHEY and CDR2 is SMNVEV (reference sequence). Unmatched junction bases numbered 10, after V lost 5 bases and J lost 4 bases. The CDR3 DNA reads TGTGCCAGCAGTCGTGGGACAGCTCAACTCTATGGCTACACCTTC. It specifies CASSRGTAQLYGYTF.

The gene calls are TRBV6-1 and TRBJ2-3, with no clear D. CDR3 length equals 16 residues. With 3 bases removed from V and 0 bases from J, the gap between germline ends came to 13 bases. Germline-derived CDR1 and CDR2 are MNHNS and SASEGT. The CDR3 nucleotides read TGTGCCAGCAGTGATATAGTAGTCCGAAGCACAGATACGCAGTATTTT. This encodes CASSDIVVRSTDTQYF.

This chain links TRBV6-1 with TRBJ1-5; TRBD1 matches 8 bases. Unmatched junction bases numbered 7, after V lost 2 bases and J lost 4 bases. CDR3 length equals 16 residues. CDR1 and CDR2 (germline): MNHNS, SASEGT. The CDR3 sequence: CASSERGTGQNQPQHF. CDR3 nucleotides: TGTGCCAGCAGTGAAAGGGGGACAGGCCAGAATCAGCCCCAGCATTTT.

This sequence joins TRBV2 and TRBJ1-2, with D possibly TRBD1 on 6 matching bases. Trimming shortened V by 1 base and J by 3 bases, and 6 bases separated the two germline ends. CDR3 length: 13 residues. Looked up from germline, CDR1 is SNHLY and CDR2 is FYNNEI. The CDR3 region is CASSEGTDYGYTF. CDR3 coding DNA: TGTGCCAGCAGTGAAGGGACAGACTATGGCTACACCTTC.